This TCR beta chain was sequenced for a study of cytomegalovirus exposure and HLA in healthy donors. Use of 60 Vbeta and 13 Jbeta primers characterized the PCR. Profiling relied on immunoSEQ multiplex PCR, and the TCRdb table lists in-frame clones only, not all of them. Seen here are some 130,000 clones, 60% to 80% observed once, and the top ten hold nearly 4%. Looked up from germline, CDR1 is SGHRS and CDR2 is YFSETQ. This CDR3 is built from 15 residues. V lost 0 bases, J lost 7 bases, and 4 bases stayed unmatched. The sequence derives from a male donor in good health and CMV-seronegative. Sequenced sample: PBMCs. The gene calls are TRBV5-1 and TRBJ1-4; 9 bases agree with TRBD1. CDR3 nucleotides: TGCGCCAGCAGCTTGGGGGACAGGGTGGGTGAAAAACTGTTTTTT. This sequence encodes CASSLGDRVGEKLFF.